Below, 2 T cell receptor beta chains from the same sample are listed, as sequenced in a study of cytomegalovirus exposure and HLA in healthy donors. A multiplex PCR was run with 60 Vbeta primers and 13 Jbeta primers. TCRdb keeps only in-frame clones here, not all; method: immunoSEQ multiplex PCR. The profile covers some 140,000 clones, with 80% appearing a single time and around 2.2% taken by the ten largest. Sequenced sample: PBMCs. The source of these receptors is a man in his thirties or forties in good health and CMV-seronegative.

This chain uses TRBV6-1 with TRBJ1-5, with 10 nucleotides matching TRBD1. This CDR3 region has 14 residues. Unmatched junction bases numbered 4, after V lost 4 bases and J lost 7 bases. Germline-derived CDR1 and CDR2 are MNHNS and SASEGT. The CDR3, as DNA: TGTGCCAGCAGTGGACAGGGGGCGAGACAGCCCCAGCATTTT. Translating gives CASSGQGARQPQHF.

The rearrangement uses TRBV7-9 and TRBJ1-2, with 8 bases lining up with TRBD1. This CDR3 region has 13 residues. The V gene end was trimmed by 6 bases and the J gene end by 8 bases; junction bases not matched to a gene: 8. Looked up from germline, CDR1 is SEHNR and CDR2 is FQNEAQ (reference sequence). CDR3 protein: CASRQTGGGGYTF. In nucleotides, the CDR3 is TGTGCCAGCAGACAAACAGGGGGAGGAGGCTACACCTTC.